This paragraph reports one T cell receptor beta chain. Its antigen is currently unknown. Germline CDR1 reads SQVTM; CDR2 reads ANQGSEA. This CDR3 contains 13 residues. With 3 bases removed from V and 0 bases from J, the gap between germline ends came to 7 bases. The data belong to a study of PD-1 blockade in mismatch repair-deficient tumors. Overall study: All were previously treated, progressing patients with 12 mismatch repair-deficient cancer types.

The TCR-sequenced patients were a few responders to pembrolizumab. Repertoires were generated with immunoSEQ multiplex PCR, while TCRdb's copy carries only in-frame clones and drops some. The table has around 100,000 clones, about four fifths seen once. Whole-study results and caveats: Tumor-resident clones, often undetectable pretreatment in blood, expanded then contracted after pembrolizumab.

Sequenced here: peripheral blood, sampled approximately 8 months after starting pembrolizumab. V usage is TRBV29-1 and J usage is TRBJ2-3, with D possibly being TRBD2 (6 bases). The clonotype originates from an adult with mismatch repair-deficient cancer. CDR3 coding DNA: TGCAGCGTTGAGGGGACTAGCACAGATACGCAGTATTTT. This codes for CSVEGTSTDTQYF.